Presented here are 10 T cell receptor beta chains from one specimen sequenced in a study of blood T cell repertoires in COVID-19. Method: immunoSEQ multiplex PCR; TCRdb's copy keeps in-frame clones and lacks some. In the table there are over 90,000 clones, around 87% of which are singletons. Material: peripheral blood. Source of these receptors: a woman in her forties or fifties with COVID-19, enrolled during active disease.

This clone occurred once. The rearrangement uses TRBV28 and TRBJ1-5; D might be TRBD1 (5 bases). The V end was cut by 8 bases, the J end by 9 bases, with 14 bases between. CDR1 is MDHEN, CDR2 SYDVKM, per germline. CDR3 length: 12 residues. The CDR3 protein is CASGRGGGPQHF. The CDR3 DNA is TGTGCCAGCGGGAGGGGCGGCGGGCCCCAGCATTTT.

V gene TRBV3-1 (or the pseudogene TRBV3-2) combines with J gene TRBJ2-1, with 7 bases lining up with TRBD1. The CDR3 spans 16 residues. Germline values: CDR1 LGHDT, CDR2 YNNKEL (reference sequence). The V segment lost 1 base and the J segment 0 bases; nucleotides outside the gene matches: 3. Here the CDR3 DNA reads TGTGCCAGCAGCCAAGGGACAGGATACTCCTACAATGAGCAGTTCTTC. Residues: CASSQGTGYSYNEQFF.

The gene calls are TRBV3-1 (or the pseudogene TRBV3-2) and TRBJ1-1; 8 bases line up with TRBD1. With 4 bases clipped from V and 5 bases from J, the junction kept 6 bases outside the gene matches. CDR3 length equals 14 residues. CDR1 is LGHDT and CDR2 is YNNKEL in the germline V gene (reference sequence). CDR3 nucleotide sequence: TGTGCCAGCAGCCGAATTCGACAGGGGACTGAAGCTTTCTTT. This codes for CASSRIRQGTEAFF.

V is TRBV28 and J is TRBJ2-1; D is uncertain. V lost 4 bases, J lost 15 bases, and 16 bases lay in between. Germline CDR1 is MDHEN and CDR2 is SYDVKM. The CDR3 sequence is 12 residues long. CDR3 in DNA: TGTGCCAGCAGTTCGTACAGCCGCTCTTGGTTCTTC. Protein product: CASSSYSRSWFF. Combining the CDR3 with reference TRBV28 and TRBJ2-1 gives the whole variable domain DVKVTQSSRYLVKRTGEKVFLECVQDMDHENMFWYRQDPGLGLRLIYFSYDVKMKEKGDIPEGYSVSREKKERFSLILESASTNQTSMYLCASSSYSRSWFFGPGTRLTVL.

CDR3 bases: TGTGCCAGCAGACAGGGGGTCGGTCAGCCCCAGCATTTT. Its translation is CASRQGVGQPQHF. The rearrangement links TRBV7-2 to TRBJ1-5, with 8 bases fitting TRBD1. This CDR3 spans 13 amino acids. Trimming took 6 bases from V and 6 from J; bases not matched to a gene: 4. CDR1 and CDR2 from the germline V gene are SGHTA and FQGNSA.

The chain has TRBV10-3 and TRBJ1-1, with D unresolved. The germline gives CDR1 ENHRY, CDR2 SYGVKD. Between the trimmed V and J ends, which lost 6 bases and 0 bases, there was a span of 14 bases. This CDR3 has 15 amino acids. The CDR3 here is CAISPDGAMNTEAFF. CDR3 bases: TGTGCCATCAGCCCCGATGGAGCCATGAACACTGAAGCTTTCTTT.

The J gene is TRBJ1-5, the V gene TRBV2; D not certain. Per the germline V gene, CDR1 is SNHLY and CDR2 is FYNNEI. The germline V and J ends were trimmed by 3 bases and 7 bases, with 4 bases remaining between them. This CDR3 spans 11 amino acids. CDR3 DNA sequence: TGTGCCAGCAGTGATTCGCAGCCCCAGCATTTT. It encodes CASSDSQPQHF.

This chain connects TRBV19 to TRBJ2-2, with 7 bases identical to TRBD2. This CDR3 contains 16 residues. Germline-derived CDR1 and CDR2 are LNHDA and SQIVND (reference sequence). V was clipped by 3 bases and J by 3 bases; unmatched bases: 7. In DNA form, the CDR3 reads TGTGCCAGTAGTATGGCTAGCGGACTAGACACCGGGGAGCTGTTTTTT. This translates into CASSMASGLDTGELFF.

The V call is TRBV19, the J call TRBJ2-5, with D perhaps matching TRBD1 (5 bases). Germline CDR1 and CDR2: LNHDA and SQIVND (reference sequence). CDR3 length: 16 amino acids. V dropped 7 bases and J dropped 3 bases, with 21 bases sitting between them. CDR3 sequence (DNA): TGTGCCAGTAACCAACCTGGACACCGATCCGAAGAGACCCAGTACTTC. Protein sequence: CASNQPGHRSEETQYF.

V is TRBV12-5 and J is TRBJ2-1; 9 bases match TRBD2. There are 16 residues in the CDR3. From germline, CDR1 is LGHNT and CDR2 FRNRAP. Unmatched junction bases numbered 7, after V lost 2 bases and J lost 5 bases. CDR3 in DNA: TGTGCTAGTGGTTTGATGGCGGGGGGGCCGGACAATGAGCAGTTCTTC. As protein: CASGLMAGGPDNEQFF.